This is a list of T cell receptor beta chains from one sample in a study of CD8+CD57+ T cells in acquired aplastic anemia. TCRdb re-called the reads with MiXCR, one entry per CDR3 protein. This table holds around 150,000 distinct CDR3 sequences, roughly two fifths found once. Sequenced input: sorted CD4+, CD8+, or CD8+CD57+ T cells (not recorded which) from PBMCs. The receptors were gathered from a human donor in good health, serving as a control. Each CDR3 is given with its conserved first and last residue. A D gene is named only where the DNA matches it firmly. Clone sizes are given selectively: once, few, many, or a class where the clone is expanded.

V	J	size	D	CDR3	DNA
TRBV2	TRBJ2-1	many	.	CASSEDSAALGEQFF	TGTGCCAGCAGTGAAGATTCTGCCGCGCTCGGGGAGCAGTTCTTC
TRBV2	TRBJ1-2	few	.	CASSLPPSDYGYTF	TGTGCCAGCAGTTTACCCCCTTCTGACTATGGCTACACCTTC
TRBV14	TRBJ1-1	.	.	CASGFGGNTEAFF	TGTGCCAGCGGCTTCGGAGGGAACACTGAAGCTTTCTTT
TRBV24-1	TRBJ1-5	many	.	CATSSGYTIQPQHF	TGTGCCACCAGTAGTGGGTATACCATTCAGCCCCAGCATTTT
TRBV3-1	TRBJ1-2	many	.	CASSSDGSYGYTF	TGTGCCAGCAGTTCAGACGGAAGCTATGGCTACACCTTC
TRBV3-1	TRBJ2-5	.	.	CASSQDARVRQETQYF	TGTGCCAGCAGCCAAGATGCCAGGGTAAGGCAAGAGACCCAGTACTTC
TRBV7-9	TRBJ1-2	.	TRBD1	CASSLAGTGYGYTF	TGTGCCAGCAGCTTAGCGGGGACAGGCTATGGCTACACCTTC
TRBV5-1	TRBJ1-4	few	.	CASSPLATNEKLFF	TGCGCCAGCAGCCCCCTTGCAACTAATGAAAAACTGTTTTTT
TRBV7-9	TRBJ1-4	many	.	CASSLPTGANEKLFF	TGTGCCAGCAGCTTACCCACAGGAGCAAATGAAAAACTGTTTTTT
TRBV19	TRBJ2-5	.	.	CASSNIQGKSSYNEQYF	TGTGCCAGTAGTAACATACAGGGAAAGAGCTCCTACAATGAGCAGTACTTC
TRBV30	TRBJ1-3	.	TRBD1	CAWAHRRGRSNQSGNTIYF	TGTGCCTGGGCCCATCGGAGGGGGCGAAGTAACCAGTCTGGAAACACCATATATTTT
TRBV29-1	TRBJ2-1	few	TRBD2	CSVLGLREAPYNEQFF	TGCAGCGTTCTTGGGTTGCGGGAGGCCCCCTACAATGAGCAGTTCTTC
TRBV12-5	TRBJ2-7	many	.	CASGNGRFEEQYF	TGTGCTAGTGGCAACGGACGGTTCGAGGAGCAGTACTTC
TRBV5-5	TRBJ1-2	.	.	CASSQHPVSYGYTF	TGTGCCAGCAGCCAACACCCGGTATCCTATGGCTACACCTTC
TRBV11-2	TRBJ2-3	.	TRBD2	CASSLDGLAGITDTQYF	TGTGCCAGCAGCTTAGATGGACTAGCGGGCATCACAGATACGCAGTATTTT
TRBV4-2	TRBJ2-1	.	.	CASSQERKGPYNEQFF	TGTGCCAGCAGCCAAGAAAGAAAGGGGCCGTACAATGAGCAGTTCTTC
TRBV6-5	TRBJ2-5	many	TRBD2	CASRASGLAVETQYF	TGTGCCAGCCGCGCCTCGGGACTAGCGGTAGAGACCCAGTACTTC
TRBV2	TRBJ1-2	.	.	CASSESSFDYGYTF	TGTGCCAGCAGTGAAAGCTCGTTTGACTATGGCTACACCTTC
TRBV18	TRBJ2-7	many	.	CASSQTGTASYEQYF	TGTGCCAGCTCGCAAACCGGGACCGCAAGTTACGAGCAGTACTTC
TRBV7-9	TRBJ2-7	.	.	CASRSTRGYEQYF	TGTGCCAGCAGGTCAACCCGAGGCTACGAGCAGTACTTC
TRBV7-9	TRBJ2-7	many	.	CASSLQGTYEQYF	TGTGCCAGCAGCTTACAGGGTACCTACGAGCAGTACTTC
TRBV15	TRBJ1-1	.	.	CATSRDPRRMNTGAYF	TGTGCCACCAGCAGAGATCCAAGACGAATGAACACTGGAGCTTACTTT
TRBV2	TRBJ1-1	many	TRBD1	CASSRQGLNTEAFF	TGTGCCAGCAGCCGACAGGGACTGAACACTGAAGCTTTCTTT
TRBV2	TRBJ1-3	many	.	CASNGGRSGNTIYF	TGTGCCAGCAATGGCGGTCGCTCTGGAAACACCATATATTTT